This T cell receptor beta chain was captured by sequencing in a study of T cell responses to AZD1222 COVID-19 vaccine. The data were produced by immunoSEQ multiplex PCR, yet TCRdb's version contains in-frame clones alone and is incomplete. The table includes 170,000 or so clones, around 92% detected once. Points on this clone: Its antigen is as yet unknown.

Whole-study findings and limits: Spike-specific TCR breadth and depth went up after people got two AZD1222 doses. Spike-wide vaccine-associated CD4 TCRs dominated at 160-218 and 743-854. Possibly, clonal diversity was underestimated; donors were largely white British and included more females.

Germline V gives CDR1 LGHNA, CDR2 YNFKEQ. V dropped 0 bases and J dropped 8; count of bases not matched to a gene: 12. This CDR3 region has 17 residues. V is TRBV4-2 and J is TRBJ2-1; 8 bases are a match to TRBD2. The source was peripheral blood, collected on day 0 of AZD1222 vaccination. The receptor's source is an adult in good health. The CDR3 DNA reads as TGTGCCAGCAGCCAAGATCACCGAGGACTAGCAGGATATGAGCAGTTCTTC. It encodes CASSQDHRGLAGYEQFF.